Below are 26 T cell receptor beta chains sequenced from a single sample in a study of T cell responses to AZD1222 COVID-19 vaccine. Libraries were prepared by immunoSEQ multiplex PCR; TCRdb keeps only in-frame clonotypes and omits some of them. The sample has roughly 120,000 clones, about nine tenths seen once. This specimen was peripheral blood, taken on day 0 of AZD1222 vaccination. These receptors were collected from an adult in good health.

Turning to this clone: Distinct nucleotide sequences in the sample also encode this CDR3. The chain carries TRBV11-2 and TRBJ1-1; possibly TRBD1 for D (6 bases). The CDR3 contains 13 residues. The germline gives CDR1 SGHAT, CDR2 FQNNGV. The V end was cut by 5 bases, the J end by 1 base, with 8 bases between. The CDR3 protein is CASSTQGNTEAFF. CDR3 DNA: TGTGCCAGCAGCACACAGGGGAACACTGAAGCTTTCTTT. Full variable domain (missing parts from reference TRBV11-2 and TRBJ1-1): EAGVAQSPRYKIIEKRQSVAFWCNPISGHATLYWYQQILGQGPKLLIQFQNNGVVDDSQLPKDRFSAERLKGVDSTLKIQPAKLEDSAVYLCASSTQGNTEAFFGQGTRLTVV.

The genes are TRBV5-5 and TRBJ2-7, with 9 bases aligning to TRBD1. CDR1 and CDR2 from the germline V gene are SGHKS and YYEKEE (reference sequence). V gave up 3 bases and J gave up 5 bases; unmatched junction bases: 6. This CDR3 is built from 14 residues. CDR3 coding DNA: TGTGCCAGCAGCTACGGGACAGGGTACCACGAGCAGTACTTC. Encoded protein: CASSYGTGYHEQYF.

This chain links TRBV7-9 with TRBJ1-2; 8 nucleotides agree with TRBD1. Germline V gene lookup returns CDR1 SEHNR and CDR2 FQNEAQ (reference sequence). The CDR3 totals 13 residues. V dropped 5 bases and J dropped 6; count of bases not matched to a gene: 5. In nucleotides, the CDR3 is TGTGCCAGCAGCGAATCGACAGGGGATGGCTACACCTTC. It encodes CASSESTGDGYTF.

The chain joins TRBV11-2 to TRBJ1-3, with D possibly TRBD1 on 5 matching bases. The CDR3 consists of 15 residues. Per the germline V gene, CDR1 is SGHAT and CDR2 is FQNNGV. Deletions cut 4 bases from V and 4 bases from J, with 14 bases between. This CDR3 reads CASSSLRWDGNTIYF. CDR3 coding DNA: TGTGCCAGCAGCTCGCTCCGTTGGGACGGAAACACCATATATTTT.

J is TRBJ1-2 and V is TRBV2; D is uncertain. The V end was cut by 2 bases, the J end by 2 bases, with 12 bases between. This CDR3 comprises 15 residues. The germline CDR1 and CDR2 sequences are SNHLY and FYNNEI. The CDR3 DNA reads TGTGCCAGCAGTGAATCGGGCAGATTCAACTATGGCTACACCTTC. Protein: CASSESGRFNYGYTF.

This sequence joins TRBV6-5 and TRBJ2-2; D remains ambiguous. The V gene's germline CDR1 is MNHEY and CDR2 SVGAGI. V was shortened by 6 bases and J by 1 base, with 6 bases between the two germline ends. The CDR3 runs to 13 residues. The CDR3 coding sequence is TGTGCCAGCAGGGTCGGGAACACCGGGGAGCTGTTTTTT. It translates to CASRVGNTGELFF.

This sequence joins TRBV27 and TRBJ2-2; D is perhaps TRBD2 (6 bases). The V end was cut by 5 bases, the J end by 4 bases, with 14 bases between. CDR1 is MNHEY and CDR2 is SMNVEV in the germline V gene (reference sequence). The CDR3 runs 15 residues. The CDR3 coding sequence is TGTGCCAGCAGTGGGGCGGGACTGCTCACCGGGGAGCTGTTTTTT. Translated, it gives CASSGAGLLTGELFF.

In this sample, this clone turned up a few times. The rearrangement links TRBV3-1 (or the pseudogene TRBV3-2) to TRBJ1-2; TRBD1 agrees at 8 bases. CDR1 is LGHDT, CDR2 YNNKEL, per germline (reference sequence). The CDR3 has 16 residues. After removal of 4 bases from V and 6 bases from J, the junction contained 13 bases not matched to a gene. CDR3 in amino acids: CASSRSDRDRPHGYTF. For the CDR3, the DNA is TGTGCCAGCAGCCGATCAGACAGGGACAGGCCTCATGGCTACACCTTC.

V and J are TRBV7-9 and TRBJ1-2; no clear D gene. Germline V gene sequence: CDR1 SEHNR, CDR2 FQNEAQ (reference sequence). The CDR3 covers 16 residues. The ends were cut back, 5 bases at V and 4 bases at J, with 20 bases in the middle. The CDR3 loop is CASSTNLDLGSYGYTF. DNA of the CDR3: TGTGCCAGCAGCACTAATTTAGACCTCGGATCCTATGGCTACACCTTC.

The chain links TRBV5-4 to TRBJ2-2; no clear D. The V end was cut by 3 bases, the J end by 0 bases, with 21 bases between. Per germline, CDR1 SGHNT and CDR2 YYREEE (reference sequence). This CDR3 is 19 amino acids long. CDR3 residues: CASSSDPSLRLSNTGELFF. In nucleotides, the CDR3 is TGTGCCAGCAGCTCCGACCCTTCTCTCCGGTTGTCGAACACCGGGGAGCTGTTTTTT.

The chain combines TRBV3-1 (or the pseudogene TRBV3-2) with TRBJ2-1; TRBD2 matches 8 bases. The CDR3 loop spans 14 amino acids. After removal of 3 bases from V and 8 bases from J, the junction contained 6 bases not matched to a gene. Germline V lookup: CDR1 LGHDT, CDR2 YNNKEL (reference sequence). The CDR3 bases are TGTGCCAGCAGCCAGGCGGGGGGTTTCTATGAGCAGTTCTTC. It is translated as CASSQAGGFYEQFF.

The CDR3 DNA is TGTGCCAGTAGTAGAGGCCCGACTAGCGGAAGCTCCTACGAGCAGTACTTC. Protein product: CASSRGPTSGSSYEQYF. The chain is built from TRBV19 and TRBJ2-7, with 9 nucleotides matching TRBD2. The V and J ends lost 4 bases and 0 bases, in that order; junction bases with no gene match: 10. The germline V gene has CDR1 LNHDA and CDR2 SQIVND (reference sequence). The CDR3 length is 17 residues.

This sequence joins TRBV3-1 (or the pseudogene TRBV3-2) and TRBJ2-2, with D perhaps matching TRBD2 (5 bases). CDR3 length equals 13 residues. V was pared by 0 bases and J by 6 bases, with 5 bases between. Germline CDR1 and CDR2: LGHDT and YNNKEL (reference sequence). The DNA of the CDR3 is TGTGCCAGCAGCCAAGAGAGGGCCGGGGAGCTGTTTTTT. It encodes CASSQERAGELFF.

CDR3 residues: CASSPTSGTGELFF. CDR3 bases: TGTGCCAGCAGCCCCACCTCCGGGACAGGGGAGCTGTTTTTT. V and J are TRBV7-2 and TRBJ2-2; possible D gene TRBD1, 6 bases. The CDR3 length is 14 residues. Germline lookup yields CDR1 SGHTA and CDR2 FQGNSA. The V and J ends lost 5 bases and 8 bases respectively, with 15 bases between them.

The genes are TRBV18 and TRBJ1-4, with TRBD1 as a possible D gene (6 bases). With 2 bases removed from V and 6 bases from J, the gap between germline ends came to 13 bases. The germline gives CDR1 KGHSH, CDR2 LQKENI. There are 15 residues in the CDR3. The CDR3 sequence: CASSPGGLPDEKLFF. The CDR3 bases are TGTGCCAGCTCACCAGGGGGGCTGCCGGATGAAAAACTGTTTTTT. Combining the CDR3 with reference TRBV18 and TRBJ1-4 gives the whole variable domain NAGVMQNPRHLVRRRGQEARLRCSPMKGHSHVYWYRQLPEEGLKFMVYLQKENIIDESGMPKERFSAEFPKEGPSILRIQQVVRGDSAAYFCASSPGGLPDEKLFFGSGTQLSVL.

The chain combines TRBV5-4 with TRBJ1-3; 7 bases are a match to TRBD1. Germline assignment: CDR1 SGHNT and CDR2 YYREEE (reference sequence). J gave up 8 bases and V 4 bases, and 6 bases lay outside the gene matches. CDR3 length equals 13 residues. CDR3 sequence (DNA): TGTGCCAGCAGCGTGACAGGGCAGGACACCATATATTTT. This codes for CASSVTGQDTIYF.

The rearrangement uses TRBV30 and TRBJ2-2; the D call may be TRBD1 or TRBD2 (6 bases each). The V and J ends lost 4 bases and 1 base respectively, with 16 bases between them. This CDR3 comprises 16 residues. In germline, CDR1 is GTSNPN, CDR2 SVGIG (reference sequence). The CDR3 here is CAWKGGDTKNTGELFF. In nucleotides, the CDR3 is TGTGCCTGGAAAGGAGGGGACACGAAGAACACCGGGGAGCTGTTTTTT.

V and J are TRBV18 and TRBJ1-2; the match to TRBD1 covers 10 bases. Germline V gene lookup returns CDR1 KGHSH and CDR2 LQKENI. CDR3 size: 14 residues. J lost 4 bases, V lost 6 bases, and 5 bases had no gene match. CDR3 protein: CASSAGQGFYGYTF. The CDR3 DNA is TGTGCCAGCTCGGCGGGACAGGGGTTCTATGGCTACACCTTC.

V and J are TRBV6-6 and TRBJ2-5, with D possibly being TRBD2 (5 bases). Germline V CDR1 and CDR2: MNHNY, SVGAGI (reference sequence). This CDR3 comprises 14 residues. Trimming removed 0 bases at V and 4 bases at J, with 9 bases between. CDR3 sequence (DNA): TGTGCCAGCAGTTACTCCCGGGATCTAGAGACCCAGTACTTC. Translated, it gives CASSYSRDLETQYF.

This clone was seen a few times. This sequence joins TRBV19 and TRBJ1-5; D ambiguous. Trimming removed 3 bases from V and 2 bases from J, with 14 bases in between. Germline CDR1 reads LNHDA; CDR2 reads SQIVND (reference sequence). The CDR3 runs to 16 residues. CDR3 in DNA: TGTGCCAGTAGTATGGCTCCCAACCGGGGCAATCAGCCCCAGCATTTT. Protein: CASSMAPNRGNQPQHF.

This chain connects TRBV6-5 to TRBJ1-2; D is unclear. The V gene's germline CDR1 is MNHEY and CDR2 SVGAGI. CDR3 length: 13 amino acids. Trimming stripped 6 bases from V and 7 bases from J, with 15 bases between. DNA of the CDR3: TGTGCCAGCAGCGACCCCCACTCCCGTGGCTACACCTTC. Its translation: CASSDPHSRGYTF.

CDR3 in DNA: TGTGCCAGCAGCTTAGCGCGATATAATTCACCCCTCCACTTT. This codes for CASSLARYNSPLHF. V gene TRBV7-2 combines with J gene TRBJ1-6; D is uncertain. Trimming shortened V by 0 bases and J by 4 bases, and 4 bases separated the two germline ends. Looked up from germline, CDR1 is SGHTA and CDR2 is FQGNSA. This CDR3 has 14 amino acids.

The chain recombines TRBV6-2 or TRBV6-3 with TRBJ2-2; 8 bases are shared with TRBD2. CDR3 size: 15 residues. Trimming cost V 6 bases and J 7 bases; bases outside gene matches: 10. Germline V gene data show CDR1 as MNHEY and CDR2 as SVGEGT. The CDR3 nucleotides read TGTGCCAGCAGCCTGCCGGGGGGGGCGGTCGGGGAGCTGTTTTTT. Translating it yields CASSLPGGAVGELFF.

The rearrangement joins TRBV10-3 to TRBJ1-1; 7 nucleotides match TRBD1. The CDR3 consists of 15 residues. CDR1 is ENHRY and CDR2 is SYGVKD in the germline V gene. J was trimmed by 3 bases and V by 11 bases; bases with no gene match: 15. The chain's CDR3 is CASRGHGGQDTEAFF. The CDR3 DNA is TGTGCCTCTAGGGGGCACGGAGGTCAGGACACTGAAGCTTTCTTT.

In regard to this clone: The junction differs from germline at one of its ends, possibly a read error. J is TRBJ2-1 and V is TRBV6-4, with D maybe TRBD2 (6 bases). The germline V gene encodes CDR1 MRHNA and CDR2 SNTAGT. This CDR3 spans 14 amino acids. In DNA, the CDR3 is TGTGCCAGCAGTGAGAATGGGGCCCGGGGGACTCCGATCTTC. Residues: CASSENGARGTPIF.

The chain couples TRBV5-8 to TRBJ1-4, with a possible D match to TRBD1 (5 bases). V shed 6 bases and J shed 4 bases, with 28 bases lying between them. Germline V gene data show CDR1 as SGHTS and CDR2 as YDEGEE. This CDR3 contains 19 residues. DNA of the CDR3: TGTGCCAGCACCCGTGGGACTTCCGGGACCTCGGGTAATAATGAAAAACTGTTTTTT. This gives the protein CASTRGTSGTSGNNEKLFF.